These 20 T cell receptor beta chains were sequenced from one sample in a study of blood T cell repertoires in COVID-19. Repertoires were generated with immunoSEQ multiplex PCR, while TCRdb's copy carries only in-frame clones and drops some. The sample holds 300,000 to 400,000 clones; approximately 83% are singletons and the top ten take about 4%. Sequenced sample: PBMCs or T cells enriched from blood (not recorded which). The receptor source for this set is a woman aged 40 to 49 with acute COVID-19.

Ten or more counts support this clone. This chain uses TRBV6-5 with TRBJ1-5; D not certain. The V end lost 6 bases, the J end lost 0 bases, and 12 bases lay between the germline ends. Per germline, CDR1 MNHEY and CDR2 SVGAGI. The CDR3 consists of 15 residues. In nucleotides, the CDR3 is TGTGCCAGCAGCCAGAGACACGCTAGCAATCAGCCCCAGCATTTT. Translated, it gives CASSQRHASNQPQHF.

The rearrangement joins TRBV6-5 to TRBJ2-3, with 7 bases fitting TRBD1. V was pared by 0 bases and J by 4 bases, with 7 bases of the junction left unmatched. This CDR3 is 16 amino acids long. Germline loops: CDR1 MNHEY, CDR2 SVGAGI. The CDR3 region has the DNA TGTGCCAGCAGTTACTCGATACAGGGGATTTCAGATACGCAGTATTTT. Translating gives CASSYSIQGISDTQYF.

The V and J genes are TRBV29-1 and TRBJ1-2; the D is unclear. The CDR3 has 15 amino acids. V gave up 0 bases and J gave up 2 bases, with 13 bases separating them. Looked up from germline, CDR1 is SQVTM and CDR2 is ANQGSEA. The CDR3 is CSVEDPPGGNYGYTF. The CDR3 DNA follows: TGCAGCGTTGAAGATCCTCCAGGAGGGAACTATGGCTACACCTTC.

The CDR3 sequence is CASSFKQGVTETQYF. The CDR3 nucleotides read TGTGCCAGCAGCTTTAAGCAGGGGGTCACGGAGACCCAGTACTTC. The chain links TRBV7-6 to TRBJ2-5; 7 bases agree with TRBD1. This CDR3 is 15 amino acids long. The germline CDR1 and CDR2 sequences are SGHVS and FNYEAQ. V lost 3 bases to trimming and J lost 5 bases; unmatched junction nucleotides: 9.

This clone was seen a single time. This chain uses TRBV24-1 with TRBJ2-3, with unresolved D. The CDR3 is 14 residues long. Germline CDR1 KGHDR, CDR2 SFDVKD. Trimming stripped 4 bases from V and 2 bases from J, with 9 bases between. As DNA, the CDR3 is TGTGCCACCAGTGAGGGCCCCCCCACAGATACGCAGTATTTT. It is translated as CATSEGPPTDTQYF.

This clone was observed once. This chain connects TRBV18 to TRBJ2-1; D possibly corresponds to TRBD2 (7 bases). CDR1 KGHSH and CDR2 LQKENI come from the germline V gene. The germline V and J ends were trimmed by 3 bases and 0 bases, with 15 bases remaining between them. CDR3 length: 17 amino acids. CDR3 DNA sequence: TGTGCCAGCTCACCCCAGGGCGGGGGCCGCTCCTACAATGAGCAGTTCTTC. Its translation: CASSPQGGGRSYNEQFF.

This sequence joins TRBV27 and TRBJ2-5; perhaps TRBD1 as D (6 bases). Trimming stripped 2 bases from V and 5 bases from J, with 18 bases between. CDR3 length: 16 residues. Germline lookup yields CDR1 MNHEY and CDR2 SMNVEV (reference sequence). CDR3 in amino acids: CASSLLQGGLVETQYF. The CDR3 DNA sequence: TGTGCCAGCAGTTTACTACAGGGCGGCTTGGTTGAGACCCAGTACTTC.

This chain joins TRBV7-9 and TRBJ2-2; a possible D gene is TRBD1 (6 bases). The CDR3 runs 17 residues. V was clipped by 1 base and J by 2 bases, with 14 bases between them. CDR1 is SEHNR, CDR2 FQNEAQ, per germline (reference sequence). The CDR3 loop is CASSLGEGQTNTGELFF. The CDR3 DNA reads TGTGCCAGCAGCTTAGGAGAGGGACAAACTAACACCGGGGAGCTGTTTTTT.

The rearrangement links TRBV3-1 (or the pseudogene TRBV3-2) to TRBJ2-1; D uncertain. V lost 4 bases and J 5 bases, leaving 21 bases between the germline ends. Germline CDR1 is LGHDT and CDR2 is YNNKEL (reference sequence). This CDR3 spans 17 amino acids. CDR3 protein: CASSRYIPLRSDNEQFF. In nucleotides, the CDR3 is TGTGCCAGCAGCCGTTATATACCACTTAGATCCGACAATGAGCAGTTCTTC.

The rearrangement uses TRBV10-3 and TRBJ2-7, with TRBD2 identical over 9 bases. The CDR3 sequence is 15 residues long. CDR1 is ENHRY, CDR2 SYGVKD, per germline. V dropped 2 bases and J dropped 2; count of bases not matched to a gene: 4. CDR3 sequence: CAISEAAGGPYEQYF. The DNA for the CDR3 is TGTGCCATCAGTGAGGCGGCGGGAGGGCCCTACGAGCAGTACTTC.

Concerning this clone itself: Because the CDR3's place on the DNA is in doubt, the DNA is left out and the CDR3 is given as listed by TCRdb. The J gene is TRBJ1-1, the V gene TRBV2. The CDR3 extends over 13 residues, inclusive of both ends. Germline V gene lookup returns CDR1 SNHLY and CDR2 FYNNEI. The CDR3 here is CASILGVSAEAFF.

J is TRBJ2-1 and V is TRBV10-3, with unresolved D. V lost 4 bases and J lost 5, with 9 bases in between. Germline values: CDR1 ENHRY, CDR2 SYGVKD. The CDR3 sequence is 13 residues long. This chain's CDR3 is CAISVSENNEQFF. CDR3 nucleotide sequence: TGTGCCATCAGTGTTTCAGAAAACAATGAGCAGTTCTTC.

The rearrangement links TRBV21-1 to TRBJ2-3; TRBD1 reflects the table's D call only, with no check against the DNA. TRBV21-1 is noted as a pseudogene. The CDR3 is made up of 17 amino acids. The CDR3 region is CASSKVGRGLDTDTQYF. CDR3 nucleotide sequence: TGTGCCAGCAGCAAAGTGGGCAGGGGCCTCGACACAGATACGCAGTATTTT.

The rearrangement links TRBV6-5 to TRBJ2-7; possible D gene TRBD2, 6 bases. The V end was cut by 6 bases, the J end by 2 bases, with 11 bases between. Germline V gene sequence: CDR1 MNHEY, CDR2 SVGAGI. The CDR3 is made up of 13 amino acids. DNA for the CDR3: TGTGCCAGCAGAGATGGCGGGGCCTACGAGCAGTACTTC. Protein product: CASRDGGAYEQYF.

The chain is built from TRBV18 and TRBJ2-5; 8 bases match TRBD1. Trimming cost V 5 bases and J 1 base; bases outside gene matches: 9. There are 16 residues in the CDR3. From germline, CDR1 is KGHSH and CDR2 LQKENI. CDR3 nucleotide sequence: TGTGCCAGCTCAATTAACAGGGGGTACACCCAAGAGACCCAGTACTTC. Translation gives CASSINRGYTQETQYF.

To note about this clone: The sample carries other DNA sequences with the same CDR3. The chain couples TRBV5-1 to TRBJ1-2, with 9 bases identical to TRBD1. The trim removed 2 bases at V and 2 bases at J, leaving 1 base unmatched. The CDR3 has 14 residues. Germline V gene lookup returns CDR1 SGHRS and CDR2 YFSETQ. In DNA form, the CDR3 reads TGCGCCAGCAGCTTCGGGACAGGGAACTATGGCTACACCTTC. This translates into CASSFGTGNYGYTF.

The chain joins TRBV3-1 (or the pseudogene TRBV3-2) to TRBJ2-2; D not resolved. The germline V and J ends were trimmed by 2 bases and 1 base, with 8 bases remaining between them. Germline CDR1 is LGHDT and CDR2 is YNNKEL (reference sequence). The CDR3 is 15 residues long. The CDR3: CASSQPLLNTGELFF. As DNA, the CDR3 is TGTGCCAGCAGCCAACCGCTACTGAACACCGGGGAGCTGTTTTTT.

A remark on this clone: Other DNA sequences from this sample encode an identical CDR3 as well. This chain links TRBV9 with TRBJ2-1, with 10 bases that match TRBD2. J was trimmed by 3 bases and V by 2 bases; bases with no gene match: 2. The CDR3 is 15 amino acids. Germline values: CDR1 SGDLS, CDR2 YYNGEE. The DNA of the CDR3 is TGTGCCAGCAGCGTCGCTAGCGGGGGCTACAATGAGCAGTTCTTC. Translated: CASSVASGGYNEQFF.

The CDR3 nucleotides are TGCAGCGTTGCGACCCAGTGGCCGGGCGAGCAGTACTTC. It specifies CSVATQWPGEQYF. The rearrangement uses TRBV29-1 and TRBJ2-7; D unclear. This CDR3 has 13 residues. V lost 4 bases to trimming and J lost 6 bases, with 16 bases between them. The germline CDR1 and CDR2 sequences are SQVTM and ANQGSEA.

This clone was seen only a few times. As DNA, the CDR3 is TGTGCCAGCAGTCCCCACGGGACAGGGGGATTAATAAATGAGCAGTTCTTC. This sequence encodes CASSPHGTGGLINEQFF. This chain links TRBV6-6 with TRBJ2-1; 11 bases match TRBD1. Trimming took 5 bases from V and 7 from J; bases not matched to a gene: 13. CDR3 length: 17 amino acids. Germline V gives CDR1 MNHNY, CDR2 SVGAGI (reference sequence).